The clone carrying this T cell receptor beta chain was observed at least ten times. Its cognate antigen is unknown. In germline, CDR1 is SGHTA, CDR2 FQGNSA. Trimming pared 2 bases from V and 0 bases from J, leaving 15 bases between. CDR3 length equals 17 residues. These data are taken from a study of T cell repertoires in cytomegalovirus infection. Across the whole study: Both a matching HLA type and CMV infection were indicated by public TCR beta signatures.

Broader study findings: Public TCR beta family frequency separated CMV-and-HLA carriers, including in an independent cohort. In two of eight donors, the top clonotype was HLA-C-restricted CMV-specific.

A single record per CDR3 protein comes from TCRdb applying MiXCR to the reads. This sample has some 270,000 distinct CDR3 sequences, with 17% found just once. The material sequenced was CD8+ T cells from PBMCs. The clonotype originates from a human donor in good health (CMV status not recorded). Some clones in this sample may be carry-over from other donors' samples. The V gene is TRBV7-2, the J gene TRBJ2-3, with TRBD2 as a possible D gene (6 bases). CDR3 sequence reads: CASSLSAGRRSTDTQYF. The CDR3, as DNA: TGTGCCAGCAGCTTATCAGCCGGGAGAAGAAGCACAGATACGCAGTATTTT.